What follows are 10 T cell receptor beta chains derived from one specimen sequenced in a study of blood T cell repertoires in COVID-19. The protocol was immunoSEQ multiplex PCR, while the TCRdb copy is restricted to in-frame clones and leaves out a portion. The data hold roughly 190,000 clones, with about 80% observed a single time. The sequenced sample was peripheral blood. These receptors were obtained from a woman aged 45-65 years with active or convalescent COVID-19.

This clone was detected once. The chain carries TRBV5-1 and TRBJ2-7, with TRBD1 matching 11 bases. Germline CDR1 and CDR2: SGHRS and YFSETQ. The V and J ends lost 5 bases and 5 bases, in that order; junction bases with no gene match: 9. The CDR3 totals 15 residues. The CDR3 loop is CASSITGTGGDEQYF. DNA for the CDR3: TGCGCCAGCAGTATTACCGGGACAGGGGGGGACGAGCAGTACTTC.

This chain connects TRBV14 to TRBJ1-4; D may be TRBD1 (5 bases). The CDR3 extends over 13 amino acids. The V and J ends lost 0 bases and 12 bases respectively, with 11 bases between them. The germline V gene has CDR1 SGHDN and CDR2 FVKESK. This CDR3 is CASSQDLGRQLFF. CDR3 bases: TGTGCCAGCAGCCAAGATTTGGGGCGTCAACTGTTTTTT.

The rearrangement joins TRBV29-1 to TRBJ1-1; TRBD1 matches 8 bases. The CDR3 spans 13 residues. The ends lost 7 bases at V and 3 bases at J; junction bases unmatched: 7. Germline V gene data show CDR1 as SQVTM and CDR2 as ANQGSEA. CDR3 amino acids: CSATDRGDTEAFF. The DNA of the CDR3 is TGCAGCGCAACTGACAGGGGCGACACTGAAGCTTTCTTT.

This chain connects TRBV9 to TRBJ2-7, with D perhaps matching TRBD1 (5 bases). The CDR3 is 14 amino acids. Trimming removed 2 bases at V and 1 base at J, with 10 bases between. Germline CDR1 reads SGDLS; CDR2 reads YYNGEE. DNA of the CDR3: TGTGCCAGCAGCGTTGGGTCAGGGTCCTACGAGCAGTACTTC. Its translation: CASSVGSGSYEQYF.

This sequence joins TRBV6-5 and TRBJ2-7, with 8 bases that match TRBD1. Germline assignment: CDR1 MNHEY and CDR2 SVGAGI. V shed 2 bases and J 5 bases; nucleotides not matched to a gene: 5. This CDR3 has 14 residues. Written as DNA, the CDR3 is TGTGCCAGCAGTTACGGCCAGGGGGCGGACGAGCAGTACTTC. This sequence encodes CASSYGQGADEQYF.

The chain couples TRBV9 to TRBJ2-1, with 9 bases identical to TRBD2. The junction had 7 bases not matched to a gene; V was cut back by 3 bases and J by 0 bases. This CDR3 has 17 amino acids. The V gene's germline CDR1 is SGDLS and CDR2 YYNGEE. In DNA, the CDR3 is TGTGCCAGCAGCGCCCCGTCTAGCGGGGCCTCCTACAATGAGCAGTTCTTC. This encodes CASSAPSSGASYNEQFF.

This chain uses TRBV18 with TRBJ1-5; a weak D match, TRBD1 (5 bases). This CDR3 has 15 amino acids. Germline values: CDR1 KGHSH, CDR2 LQKENI. V was shortened by 6 bases and J by 0 bases, with 12 bases between the two germline ends. The CDR3 loop reads CASSFDRDSNQPQHF. DNA for the CDR3: TGTGCCAGCTCTTTCGACAGAGATAGCAATCAGCCCCAGCATTTT.

The chain links TRBV19 to TRBJ1-1, with D perhaps TRBD1 (6 bases). The germline V and J ends were trimmed by 0 bases and 3 bases, with 11 bases remaining between them. This CDR3 has 15 amino acids. Germline CDR1 is LNHDA and CDR2 is SQIVND (reference sequence). Here the CDR3 DNA reads TGTGCCAGTAGTATAGATCAGGGGTGGGACACTGAAGCTTTCTTT. This sequence encodes CASSIDQGWDTEAFF.

The table lists this clone with a count of one. This chain connects TRBV30 to TRBJ1-1; weak D call: TRBD1 (6 bases). Between the trimmed V and J ends, which lost 4 bases and 7 bases, there was a span of 10 bases. Germline V gives CDR1 GTSNPN, CDR2 SVGIG (reference sequence). The CDR3 consists of 11 residues. The CDR3 DNA reads TGTGCCTGGACAGACAGGCATGAAGCTTTCTTT. Translation gives CAWTDRHEAFF.

The table lists this clone with a few counts. The CDR3 region has the DNA TGTGCCTTCGCGGGGGGGGCCAATCAGCCCCAGCATTTT. Translated, it gives CAFAGGANQPQHF. The rearrangement links TRBV30 to TRBJ1-5, with D perhaps matching TRBD1 (6 bases). The CDR3 totals 13 residues. The ends were cut back, 7 bases at V and 3 bases at J, with 13 bases in the middle. The germline V gene encodes CDR1 GTSNPN and CDR2 SVGIG (reference sequence). Supplemented by reference TRBV30 and TRBJ1-5, the full variable domain reads SQTIHQWPATLVQPVGSPLSLECTVEGTSNPNLYWYRQAAGRGLQLLFYSVGIGQISSEVPQNLSASRPQDRQFILSSKKLLLSDSGFYLCAFAGGANQPQHFGDGTRLSIL.